This note documents a single TCR beta chain sequence. The antigen is unknown. This sample stems from a study of T cell repertoires in cytomegalovirus infection. For the study at large: Public TCR beta signature analysis indicated the presence of both CMV infection and matching HLA type.

Findings and caveats of the study: There were carriers of CMV plus the relevant HLA, and cumulative public TCR beta family frequency identified them. The response measured ex vivo was dominated by TCR beta clonotypes (HLA-C-restricted and CMV-specific).

One entry per CDR3 protein, called by TCRdb with MiXCR from the reads. The sample yields 200,000 or so distinct CDR3 sequences, 28% seen once. The CDR3 consists of 14 residues. Trimming removed 7 bases from V and 4 bases from J, with 16 bases in between. The chain couples TRBV12-3 or TRBV12-4 to TRBJ1-1; the D gene is possibly TRBD1 (5 bases). The sample comprised PBMCs. The receptor comes from a human donor in good health (CMV status not recorded). Some clones in this sample may be carry-over from other donors' samples. CDR3 amino acids: CASTLGLLGTEAFF. CDR3 bases: TGTGCCAGCACTTTGGGGCTTCTGGGCACTGAAGCTTTCTTT.